This T cell receptor (beta chain) was retrieved from a study of blood T cell repertoires in COVID-19. Study overall: The United States, Italy and Spain provided the acute and convalescent COVID-19 samples. T cells, B-cell-depleted T cells, or PBMCs provided the cDNA or gDNA that served as material.

Per the study methods: Amplified reference gene primers provided the basis for estimating nucleated cell counts. The table came from immunoSEQ multiplex PCR; TCRdb's copy has only in-frame clones and leaves some out. V, J and clone size derive from that table, while D and trimming were established from the DNA sequence. Of around 45,000 clones in the sample, 86% are singletons; the top ten hold roughly 9.2%. The clonotype comes from a human donor in a cohort sampled during active COVID-19. The sample taken for sequencing was peripheral blood.

The CDR3 loop is CASSQDPSGVYNEQFF. CDR3 DNA sequence: TGTGCCAGCAGCCAAGATCCCAGCGGGGTATACAATGAGCAGTTCTTC. The rearrangement links TRBV4-2 to TRBJ2-1; 7 bases agree with TRBD2. CDR1 is LGHNA, CDR2 YNFKEQ, per germline. Trimming cost V 0 bases and J 4 bases; bases outside gene matches: 6. The length of the CDR3 is 16 residues.